The rows below give T cell receptor beta chains drawn from one sample of a study of blood T cells in healthy people across ages. TCRdb analysed the 5' RACE reads with MiXCR anew, one entry per CDR3 protein. In the table there are hundreds of thousands of distinct CDR3 sequences, around 48% of which are singletons. The sequencing sample was made of blood. All receptors come from a woman aged 55-70 years in good health. The CDR3 runs from the conserved cysteine through the conserved F or W. A D gene is named only where the DNA matches it firmly. Clone size is not always given. Where it is, it says once, few, many or a class for expanded clones.

>TRBV4-3|.|few|TRBJ2-1
CASSSHTNEQFF
TGCGCCAGCAGTTCTCATACCAATGAGCAGTTCTTC
>TRBV20-1|.|.|TRBJ1-1
CSASPQGNTEAFF
TGCAGTGCTAGCCCGCAGGGGAACACTGAAGCTTTCTTT
>TRBV2|.|few|TRBJ2-4
CASSEGVRDGIQYF
TGTGCCAGCAGTGAAGGTGTGCGGGACGGCATTCAGTACTTC
>TRBV20-1|.|.|TRBJ2-5
CSASSRQETQYF
TGCAGTGCTTCTAGTCGGCAAGAGACCCAGTACTTC
>TRBV7-3|.|.|TRBJ2-1
CASSIQGMDEQFF
TGTGCCAGCAGCATACAGGGTATGGATGAGCAGTTCTTC
>TRBV6-2/TRBV6-3|.|few|TRBJ2-7
CASTPGLLTYEQYF
TGTGCCAGCACACCGGGACTTCTGACCTACGAGCAGTACTTC
>TRBV3-1|TRBD2|.|TRBJ2-3
CASSQVGLAVTDTQYF
TGTGCCAGCAGCCAAGTGGGGCTAGCGGTCACAGATACGCAGTATTTT
>TRBV27|TRBD1|once|TRBJ2-3
CASSRQGASTQYF
TGTGCCAGCAGTCGACAGGGGGCATCTACGCAGTATTTT
>TRBV6-2/TRBV6-3|.|few|TRBJ2-7
CASSYTGNYEQYF
TGTGCCAGCAGTTACACAGGGAACTACGAGCAGTACTTC
>TRBV15|.|.|TRBJ1-2
CATSREYGYTF
TGTGCCACCAGCAGAGAGTATGGCTACACCTTC
>TRBV6-1|TRBD1|.|TRBJ2-7
CASSGSGTVLYEQYF
TGTGCCAGCAGTGGTTCCGGGACAGTCCTCTACGAGCAGTACTTC
>TRBV9|.|.|TRBJ2-1
CASSVGGVNEQFF
TGTGCCAGCAGCGTAGGCGGGGTGAATGAGCAGTTCTTC
>TRBV7-9|.|.|TRBJ1-1
CASSLDANKNTEAFF
TGTGCCAGCAGCTTAGACGCAAATAAGAACACTGAAGCTTTCTTT
>TRBV28|TRBD1|few|TRBJ2-4
CASSRSTGTKNIQYF
TGTGCCAGCAGTCGCTCGACAGGGACCAAAAACATTCAGTACTTC
>TRBV12-3/TRBV12-4|.|few|TRBJ1-1
CASSFAANTEAFF
TGTGCCAGCAGTTTTGCGGCCAACACTGAGGCTTTCTTT
>TRBV6-4|.|few|TRBJ1-1
CASSGRLNTEAFF
TGTGCCAGCAGTGGCCGACTGAACACTGAAGCTTTCTTT
>TRBV7-3|.|.|TRBJ2-1
CASSEIAANEQFF
TGTGCCAGCAGCGAAATAGCTGCGAATGAGCAGTTCTTC
>TRBV25-1|TRBD1|.|TRBJ1-2
CASSEYAGGGYTF
TGTGCCAGCAGTGAATACGCAGGGGGCGGCTACACCTTC
>TRBV11-2|TRBD2|.|TRBJ2-1
CASSLDGLAAYNEQFF
TGTGCCAGCAGCTTAGACGGTCTAGCGGCATACAATGAGCAGTTCTTC
>TRBV3-1|.|.|TRBJ2-1
CASSRGLGNEQFF
TGTGCCAGCAGCCGGGGACTCGGCAATGAGCAGTTCTTC
>TRBV27|TRBD1|.|TRBJ2-5
CASSPQGETRYF
TGTGCCAGCAGTCCCCAGGGGGAGACCCGGTACTTC
>TRBV7-9|TRBD2|few|TRBJ2-3
CASSTITSGGTDTQYF
TGTGCCAGCAGCACCATTACTAGCGGGGGCACAGATACGCAGTATTTT
>TRBV20-1|TRBD2|.|TRBJ2-3
CSAQTREGPTDTQYF
TGCAGTGCCCAGACGCGGGAGGGCCCCACAGATACGCAGTATTTT
>TRBV29-1|TRBD1|many|TRBJ1-2
CSVAGGAGGGGYTF
TGCAGCGTTGCAGGCGGGGCAGGGGGAGGTGGCTACACCTTC
>TRBV28|TRBD1|.|TRBJ2-6
CASSSQTGAGANVLTF
TGTGCCAGCAGCAGTCAGACAGGGGCTGGGGCCAACGTCCTGACTTTC
>TRBV27|.|.|TRBJ2-3
CASSPTSGFGTDTQYF
TGTGCCAGCAGCCCTACTTCCGGATTCGGCACAGATACGCAGTATTTT
>TRBV20-1|TRBD2|few|TRBJ2-7
CSGTSGTGPYEQYF
TGCAGTGGAACTAGCGGGACTGGCCCCTACGAGCAGTACTTC
>TRBV5-1|TRBD2|few|TRBJ2-1
CASSPRTSRDEQFF
TGCGCCAGCAGCCCGCGGACTAGCCGAGATGAGCAGTTCTTC
>TRBV7-2|.|few|TRBJ1-4
CASSMGQRGGLEKLFF
TGTGCCAGCAGCATGGGACAACGTGGTGGCTTGGAAAAACTGTTTTTT
>TRBV5-1|TRBD2|.|TRBJ2-3
CASSLGTSGSFGTDTQYF
TGCGCCAGCAGCCTGGGGACTAGCGGGAGCTTTGGCACAGATACGCAGTATTTT
>TRBV20-1|.|.|TRBJ1-5
CSAHDINQPQHF
TGCAGTGCTCATGACATTAATCAGCCCCAGCATTTT
>TRBV7-2|TRBD2|.|TRBJ2-7
CASSPRRGRGGSYEQYF
TGTGCCAGCAGCCCTCGGAGAGGGAGGGGAGGCTCCTACGAGCAGTACTTC
>TRBV5-1|.|many|TRBJ2-5
CASSFGPGEETQYF
TGCGCCAGCAGCTTCGGTCCAGGTGAAGAGACCCAGTACTTC
>TRBV28|.|.|TRBJ2-1
CASSLDTLSSYNEQFF
TGTGCCAGCAGTTTAGATACCCTGAGCTCCTACAATGAGCAGTTCTTC
>TRBV7-2|.|many|TRBJ2-7
CASSFSQGSGEQYF
TGTGCCAGCAGCTTCTCTCAGGGCTCGGGAGAGCAGTACTTC
>TRBV28|TRBD2|.|TRBJ2-1
CATHRGREPYNEQFF
TGTGCCACCCATCGGGGGAGGGAGCCCTACAATGAGCAGTTCTTC
>TRBV5-1|.|.|TRBJ2-5
CASSKLASQETQYF
TGCGCCAGCAGCAAGCTAGCTTCTCAAGAGACCCAGTACTTC
>TRBV7-2|TRBD1|.|TRBJ2-5
CASSFVSTGEETQYF
TGTGCCAGCAGCTTCGTCTCCACAGGGGAAGAGACCCAGTACTTC
>TRBV9|.|.|TRBJ1-1
CASSVVEGLAEAFF
TGTGCCAGCAGCGTAGTTGAGGGTCTGGCTGAAGCTTTCTTT
>TRBV29-1|.|many|TRBJ1-1
CSVRGPGRDTEAFF
TGCAGCGTTCGAGGGCCAGGGCGGGACACTGAAGCTTTCTTT
>TRBV20-1|.|.|TRBJ2-1
CSASAPGRRAGLRIYNEQFF
TGCAGTGCTAGCGCCCCCGGAAGGAGGGCGGGGCTACGTATCTACAATGAGCAGTTCTTC
>TRBV28|TRBD1|many|TRBJ1-2
CASSSGQGGGYTF
TGTGCCAGCAGCTCGGGACAGGGAGGGGGCTACACCTTC
>TRBV20-1|.|.|TRBJ2-4
CSPRGGKNIQYF
TGCAGTCCCAGAGGGGGGAAAAACATTCAGTACTTC
>TRBV12-5|.|.|TRBJ1-1
CASGLVEPYGANTEAFF
TGTGCTAGTGGTTTGGTGGAGCCCTACGGGGCGAACACTGAAGCTTTCTTT
>TRBV6-6|.|.|TRBJ2-4
CASSDGRRPEQYF
TGTGCCAGCAGTGACGGGAGACGGCCGGAGCAGTACTTC
>TRBV20-1|.|few|TRBJ2-7
CSALGHRTNYEQYF
TGCAGTGCGTTAGGACATCGCACTAACTACGAGCAGTACTTC
>TRBV7-2|.|.|TRBJ2-5
CASSLVGVPQEAQYF
TGTGCCAGCAGCTTAGTTGGGGTACCCCAAGAGGCCCAGTACTTC
>TRBV3-1|.|few|TRBJ1-6
CASSQEAGPSPLHF
TGTGCCAGCAGCCAAGAAGCAGGCCCTTCACCCCTCCACTTT
>TRBV4-3|.|.|TRBJ1-4
CASSQGLVTNEKLFF
TGCGCCAGCAGCCAGGGACTGGTTACTAATGAAAAACTGTTTTTT
>TRBV3-1|.|.|TRBJ2-1
CASSQELNEQFF
TGTGCCAGCAGCCAAGAGCTGAATGAGCAGTTCTTC
>TRBV20-1|.|once|TRBJ2-1
CSARVLASYNEQFF
TGCAGTGCTAGAGTACTAGCTTCCTACAATGAGCAGTTCTTC
>TRBV2|.|.|TRBJ1-2
CASSTDPPNYGYTF
TGTGCCAGCAGTACAGACCCACCTAACTATGGCTACACTTTC